This TCR beta chain appears in the sequencing data of a study of beta chain features in type 1 diabetes. Study-level background: Researchers looked at approximately 100,000,000 sorted cells across all samples.

Regarding the study as a whole: Patients with type 1 diabetes carried fewer insertions and had more deletions at their VDJ junctions. The naive, central memory and Treg TCRB repertoires showed an apparent similarity that was greater among patients than among healthy donors.

V shed 7 bases and J 4 bases; nucleotides not matched to a gene: 5. CDR1 is MNHNS, CDR2 SASEGT, per germline. The CDR3 consists of 14 residues. cDNA synthesis used the whole RNA isolate, giving expressed TCRB sequences. TCRdb's copy holds only in-frame clones and misses some; the assay was immunoSEQ multiplex PCR. The sample has about 200,000 clones; roughly 11% are singletons. Turning to this clone: No antigen is known for it.

This chain connects TRBV6-1 to TRBJ2-5; 11 positions agree with TRBD1. The receptor comes from a man aged 18 to 35 in good health. Sequencing used central memory CD4+ T cells from blood. CDR3 amino acids: CASTLDRGRETQYF. The DNA of the CDR3 is TGTGCCAGCACCTTGGACAGGGGGCGAGAGACCCAGTACTTC.